The sequence of this T cell receptor (beta chain) was determined in a study of somatic mutations in cytotoxic T cells in rheumatoid arthritis. Looking at the study overall: Patients had approximately 33 ml EDTA blood drawn right after diagnosis, before any treatment. A subset of V beta antibody-stained T-cell populations was isolated by flow sorting, reaching nearly 100% purity, and this subset included V beta1+ cells that went on to TCRB sequencing.

Per the authors' pipeline: Patient CD8+ clones above 1% seldom matched published virus-specific TCRB sequences. Libraries were prepared by immunoSEQ multiplex PCR; TCRdb keeps only in-frame clonotypes and omits some of them. V and J calls plus clone size are reproduced from that table; the DNA served to infer D and trimming. The sample carries some 21,000 clones, approximately 78% recorded once. The CDR3 sequence is 16 residues long. Germline V gene lookup returns CDR1 SGHVS and CDR2 FNYEAQ. V shed 5 bases and J 5 bases; nucleotides not matched to a gene: 13. Study-level points and caveats: The authors did not adjust the slight TRBV07 underrepresentation in rheumatoid arthritis patients for multiple comparisons.

This clone was detected a few times. Its specificity is not known. The chain has TRBV7-6 and TRBJ2-7; TRBD2 matches 9 bases. The TCR sequence derives from an adult with rheumatoid arthritis. What was sequenced was CD8+ T cells sorted from blood. CDR3 DNA sequence: TGTGCCAGCAGCCTCCTCTTACTAGCGGGTCCCAACGAGCAGTACTTC. Protein: CASSLLLLAGPNEQYF.